What follows describes a single T cell receptor (beta chain). These data come from a study of control samples from healthy donors and cancer patients. TCRdb's copy holds only in-frame clones and misses some; the assay was immunoSEQ multiplex PCR. The sample has nearly 200,000 clones, around 93% seen once. Trimming removed 6 bases from V and 3 bases from J, with 11 bases in between. The CDR3 consists of 14 residues. The germline V gene has CDR1 LNHDA and CDR2 SQIVND (reference sequence). This TCR was recovered from a man aged 25 to 45 in good health. The chain links TRBV19 to TRBJ1-4, with D perhaps TRBD1 (6 bases). Source material: blood. The CDR3 reads CASSAGHPNEKLFF. CDR3 coding DNA: TGTGCCAGTAGCGCGGGACATCCTAATGAAAAACTGTTTTTT.